This is a list of T cell receptor beta chains from one sample in a study of shared clonotypes between healthy human individuals. Using immunoSEQ multiplex PCR, the repertoire was profiled, and TCRdb retains in-frame clones only, with some absent. The table shows more than 450,000 clones, with more than 65% occurring only once. The sequencing sample was made of PBMCs. These TCRs come from a woman between 35 and 50 years old in good health. Some clones in this sample may be carry-over from other donors' samples. The CDR3 runs from the conserved cysteine through the conserved F or W. Each record gives: J gene, V gene, clone size, D gene, CDR3 protein, CDR3 DNA. A D gene is named only where the DNA matches it firmly. Some rows have no size entry. The others give once, few or many, or a class for an expanded clone.

TRBJ2-3	TRBV6-1	few	.	CASSETQITDTQYF	TGTGCCAGCAGTGAAACCCAGATCACAGATACGCAGTATTTT
TRBJ2-6	TRBV5-4	.	.	CASSLQLSGANVLTF	TGTGCCAGCAGCTTGCAATTATCTGGGGCCAACGTCCTGACTTTC
TRBJ1-1	TRBV9	.	.	CASSLTGGVGTEAFF	TGTGCCAGCAGCCTCACCGGGGGGGTAGGCACTGAAGCTTTCTTT
TRBJ1-2	TRBV28	.	TRBD1	CATRQGAYYGYTF	TGTGCCACCCGACAGGGGGCCTACTATGGCTACACCTTC
TRBJ1-5	TRBV5-6	.	.	CASSPPWDDQPQHF	TGTGCCAGCAGCCCTCCATGGGACGATCAGCCCCAGCATTTT
TRBJ1-2	TRBV9	.	.	CASSALRGSGYGYTF	TGTGCCAGCAGCGCCCTCCGGGGCAGTGGGTATGGCTACACCTTC
TRBJ2-7	TRBV19	.	TRBD1	CASRDRGTYEQYF	TGTGCCAGTAGAGACAGGGGAACCTACGAGCAGTACTTC
TRBJ1-1	TRBV5-1	.	.	CASSLVGGRGYTEAFF	TGCGCCAGCAGCTTGGTGGGGGGCAGAGGGTACACTGAAGCTTTCTTT
TRBJ2-3	TRBV4-2	.	TRBD1	CASSQPRGGDRATDTQYF	TGTGCCAGCAGCCAACCCCGCGGAGGGGACAGGGCCACAGATACGCAGTATTTT
TRBJ2-1	TRBV10-3	few	.	CAISQLASNEQFF	TGTGCCATCAGTCAACTGGCAAGCAATGAGCAGTTCTTC
TRBJ1-2	TRBV2	.	.	CASREGDNYGYTF	TGTGCCAGCAGGGAGGGGGATAACTATGGCTACACCTTC
TRBJ2-3	TRBV5-1	.	TRBD2	CASSSSGSGADTQYF	TGCGCCAGCAGCAGTAGCGGGAGCGGGGCAGATACGCAGTATTTT
TRBJ2-7	TRBV5-8	.	.	CASSWGGGSEQYF	TGTGCCAGCAGCTGGGGCGGAGGCTCCGAGCAGTACTTC
TRBJ2-1	TRBV28	.	TRBD1	CASSRPGQGLWEQFF	TGTGCCAGCAGCCGGCCGGGACAGGGGTTATGGGAGCAGTTCTTC